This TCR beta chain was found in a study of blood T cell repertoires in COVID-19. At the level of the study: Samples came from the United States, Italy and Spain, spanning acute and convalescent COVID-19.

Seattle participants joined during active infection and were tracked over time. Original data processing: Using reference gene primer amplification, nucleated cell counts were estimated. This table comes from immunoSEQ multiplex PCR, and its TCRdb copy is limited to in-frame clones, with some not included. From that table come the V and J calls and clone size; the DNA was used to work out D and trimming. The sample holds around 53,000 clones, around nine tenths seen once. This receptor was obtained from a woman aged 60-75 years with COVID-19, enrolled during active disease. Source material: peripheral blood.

The CDR3 reads CASSGGTGANRGNQPQHF. The CDR3 DNA reads TGTGCCAGCAGCGGGGGGACAGGGGCTAATCGGGGCAATCAGCCCCAGCATTTT. J is TRBJ1-5 and V is TRBV2; the match to TRBD1 covers 10 bases. V dropped 6 bases and J dropped 2; count of bases not matched to a gene: 13. The CDR3 is 18 amino acids. The germline CDR1 and CDR2 sequences are SNHLY and FYNNEI.